This T cell receptor (beta chain) was recovered during a study of T-cell reconstitution after alpha-beta-depleted transplantation in children. Study-level points and caveats: A year post-transplant, T-cell counts and diversity derived mostly from newly produced T cells.

Unique molecular identifiers were incorporated during preparation of the TCRbeta library. TCRdb re-called the PCR reads through MiXCR, storing one row per CDR3 protein. The profile shows 300,000 to 400,000 distinct CDR3 sequences, 15% to 20% of them singletons. A note on this clonotype: Antigen unknown.

This sample comprised PBMCs, mostly from graft donor cells, obtained 360 days after TCRalphabeta/CD19-depleted stem cell transplant. This TCR was sampled from a male patient aged 2 to 10 who had a stem cell transplant for acute lymphoblastic leukemia, so the T cells may come from the graft donor.

In nucleotides, the CDR3 is TGTGCCAGCAGTTTTGCCCCCGAGGGTGGTGGGTACAATGAGCAGTTCTTC. Its protein is CASSFAPEGGGYNEQFF. This chain links TRBV28 with TRBJ2-1; D is possibly TRBD2 (5 bases). Per the germline V gene, CDR1 is MDHEN and CDR2 is SYDVKM. The CDR3 has 17 residues. V was pared by 3 bases and J by 4 bases, with 19 bases between.